These T cell receptor beta chains were read from a single sample in a study of blood T cell repertoires in COVID-19. Sequencing was performed with immunoSEQ multiplex PCR; in TCRdb, only in-frame clones are kept and a portion is missing. This sample has tens of thousands of clones, with 75% to 90% found just once. The specimen sequenced was peripheral blood. The receptors were sampled from a man aged 25-45 years with COVID-19, enrolled during active disease. The CDR3 runs from the conserved cysteine through the conserved F or W. A D gene is named only where the DNA matches it firmly. Size tells how often a clone was seen (once, few, many) or the class of an expanded clone, and some rows leave it out.

v_call: TRBV4-1
clone_size: NA
d_call: TRBD1
j_call: TRBJ1-6
cdr3_nt: TGCGCCAGCAGCCAAGGACCAGGGGGAAGGCAGGTTAAATCACCCCTCCACTTT
cdr3_aa: CASSQGPGGRQVKSPLHF

v_call: TRBV19
clone_size: NA
d_call: TRBD2
j_call: TRBJ2-2
cdr3_nt: TGTGCCAGTAGTATAACTAGCGGGAGAACCGGGGAGCTGTTTTTT
cdr3_aa: CASSITSGRTGELFF

v_call: TRBV14
clone_size: NA
d_call: NA
j_call: TRBJ2-7
cdr3_nt: TGTGCCAGCAGCCAAGCTAGCAGGTTTAGCTCCTACGAGCAGTACTTC
cdr3_aa: CASSQASRFSSYEQYF

v_call: TRBV9
clone_size: NA
d_call: TRBD2
j_call: TRBJ2-7
cdr3_nt: TGTGCCAGCAGCGCCGGGGGGGTTGCCTACGAGCAGTACTTC
cdr3_aa: CASSAGGVAYEQYF

v_call: TRBV6-5
clone_size: NA
d_call: NA
j_call: TRBJ2-3
cdr3_nt: TGTGCCAGCAGTCCGACTAGAATGTTGCTGGATACGCAGTATTTT
cdr3_aa: CASSPTRMLLDTQYF

v_call: TRBV5-1
clone_size: NA
d_call: TRBD1
j_call: TRBJ1-1
cdr3_nt: TGCGCCAGCAGCAGACAGGGGGCGGAGGTGGACACTGAAGCTTTCTTT
cdr3_aa: CASSRQGAEVDTEAFF

v_call: TRBV19
clone_size: once
d_call: TRBD1
j_call: TRBJ2-4
cdr3_nt: TGTGCCAGTAGTCCCGGGACAGGGGAAGGTGCCAAAAACATTCAGTACTTC
cdr3_aa: CASSPGTGEGAKNIQYF

v_call: TRBV19
clone_size: NA
d_call: TRBD2
j_call: TRBJ2-1
cdr3_nt: TGTGCCAGTAGTATAGTCTTCCCTGGAGCGGGAGGGTCCTACAATGAGCAGTTCTTC
cdr3_aa: CASSIVFPGAGGSYNEQFF

v_call: TRBV5-1
clone_size: NA
d_call: TRBD1
j_call: TRBJ1-1
cdr3_nt: TGCGCCAGCAGCTTGGGATGGGGACAGCTGAACACTGAAGCTTTCTTT
cdr3_aa: CASSLGWGQLNTEAFF

v_call: TRBV27
clone_size: NA
d_call: NA
j_call: TRBJ1-1
cdr3_nt: TGTGCCAGCAGTTTTCTAGGACAATTGAACACTGAAGCTTTCTTT
cdr3_aa: CASSFLGQLNTEAFF

v_call: TRBV5-1
clone_size: NA
d_call: TRBD2
j_call: TRBJ2-3
cdr3_nt: TGCGCCAGCAGCTTGGGTCTAGCGGGAGGCACAGATACGCAGTATTTT
cdr3_aa: CASSLGLAGGTDTQYF

v_call: TRBV6-5
clone_size: NA
d_call: NA
j_call: TRBJ2-7
cdr3_nt: TGTGCCAGCAGTTTTGGACTCCAAGGGTACGAGCAGTACTTC
cdr3_aa: CASSFGLQGYEQYF

v_call: TRBV9
clone_size: few
d_call: NA
j_call: TRBJ1-2
cdr3_nt: TGTGCCAGCAGCGTAGAGTTGAGCTATGGCTACACCTTC
cdr3_aa: CASSVELSYGYTF

v_call: TRBV12-5
clone_size: NA
d_call: TRBD1
j_call: TRBJ2-1
cdr3_nt: TGTGCTAGTGTACCCCCTCCCGGGACAGGGGTCGAGCAGTTCTTC
cdr3_aa: CASVPPPGTGVEQFF

v_call: TRBV6-4
clone_size: few
d_call: TRBD2
j_call: TRBJ2-1
cdr3_nt: TGTGCCAGCAGTTCGGGAGGCGGGGGGGACAATGAGCAGTTCTTC
cdr3_aa: CASSSGGGGDNEQFF

v_call: TRBV4-3
clone_size: NA
d_call: NA
j_call: TRBJ1-4
cdr3_nt: TGCGCCAGCAGCCAAGGCCGGGGAGGAAATGAAAAACTGTTTTTT
cdr3_aa: CASSQGRGGNEKLFF

v_call: TRBV9
clone_size: once
d_call: NA
j_call: TRBJ2-7
cdr3_nt: TGTGCCAGCAGCGAGACTGGCTACGAGCAGTACTTC
cdr3_aa: CASSETGYEQYF

v_call: TRBV20-1
clone_size: NA
d_call: TRBD2
j_call: TRBJ2-6
cdr3_nt: TGCAGTGCTAGTGGCGGGAGGAGGCCCGGGGCCAACGTCCTGACTTTC
cdr3_aa: CSASGGRRPGANVLTF

v_call: TRBV19
clone_size: NA
d_call: TRBD2
j_call: TRBJ2-1
cdr3_nt: TGTGCCAGTAAGGGCGGGGGGAGCCATGAGCAGTTCTTC
cdr3_aa: CASKGGGSHEQFF

v_call: TRBV28
clone_size: NA
d_call: TRBD2
j_call: TRBJ2-7
cdr3_nt: TGTGCCAGCAGTCCCGGACTAGCTGGCGGCAACGAGCAGTACTTC
cdr3_aa: CASSPGLAGGNEQYF

v_call: TRBV28
clone_size: NA
d_call: NA
j_call: TRBJ1-2
cdr3_nt: TGTGCCAGCTGGGAGGGGACCCTTAACTATGGCTACACCTTC
cdr3_aa: CASWEGTLNYGYTF

v_call: TRBV7-9
clone_size: NA
d_call: NA
j_call: TRBJ2-6
cdr3_nt: TGTGCCAGCAGCTTCTTATCTGGGGCCAACGTCCTGACTTTC
cdr3_aa: CASSFLSGANVLTF

v_call: TRBV28
clone_size: NA
d_call: NA
j_call: TRBJ1-2
cdr3_nt: TGTGCCAGCAGTTTACCCAGCTATGGCTACACCTTC
cdr3_aa: CASSLPSYGYTF

v_call: TRBV14
clone_size: NA
d_call: NA
j_call: TRBJ1-1
cdr3_nt: TGTGCCAGCAGCCAAGGGGCGCAGGGATACCGAAGGAGCACTGAAGCTTTCTTT
cdr3_aa: CASSQGAQGYRRSTEAFF

v_call: TRBV27
clone_size: NA
d_call: TRBD1
j_call: TRBJ1-6
cdr3_nt: TGTGCCAGCAGTTTATCGGACAGGAGCTCCTATAATTCACCCCTCCACTTT
cdr3_aa: CASSLSDRSSYNSPLHF

v_call: TRBV27
clone_size: NA
d_call: TRBD1
j_call: TRBJ1-1
cdr3_nt: TGTGCCAGCAGCCAACAGACAGGGGCGGGTGAAGCTTTCTTT
cdr3_aa: CASSQQTGAGEAFF

v_call: TRBV5-4
clone_size: NA
d_call: NA
j_call: TRBJ1-6
cdr3_nt: TGTGCCAGCAGCTTGGCGGGGGGAGATAATTCACCCCTCCACTTT
cdr3_aa: CASSLAGGDNSPLHF

v_call: TRBV3-1/TRBV3-2
clone_size: NA
d_call: TRBD1
j_call: TRBJ1-2
cdr3_nt: TGTGCCAGCAGCCCGGGACAGCAGAACTATGGCTACACCTTC
cdr3_aa: CASSPGQQNYGYTF

v_call: TRBV2
clone_size: NA
d_call: NA
j_call: TRBJ1-2
cdr3_nt: TGTGCCAGCACCCCCGAGGGCGGAGGCTATGGCTACACCTTC
cdr3_aa: CASTPEGGGYGYTF

v_call: TRBV28
clone_size: once
d_call: NA
j_call: TRBJ1-1
cdr3_nt: TGTGCCAGCAGTTACGGGATTTGGAACACTGAAGCTTTCTTT
cdr3_aa: CASSYGIWNTEAFF

v_call: TRBV11-2
clone_size: once
d_call: NA
j_call: TRBJ1-4
cdr3_nt: TGTGCCAGCAGCTTAGGGGGACACCGGAATGAAAAACTGTTTTTT
cdr3_aa: CASSLGGHRNEKLFF

v_call: TRBV4-3
clone_size: NA
d_call: NA
j_call: TRBJ1-4
cdr3_nt: TGCGCCAGCAGCCGGGCTGGTGAAAAACTGTTTTTT
cdr3_aa: CASSRAGEKLFF

v_call: TRBV30
clone_size: once
d_call: NA
j_call: TRBJ2-1
cdr3_nt: TGTGCCTGGGGCCCGGGACAACCCTACAATGAGCAGTTCTTC
cdr3_aa: CAWGPGQPYNEQFF

v_call: TRBV19
clone_size: NA
d_call: TRBD2
j_call: TRBJ2-7
cdr3_nt: TGTGCCAGTAGTGCAGCGGGAGGGCCATACGAGCAGTACTTC
cdr3_aa: CASSAAGGPYEQYF

v_call: TRBV5-6
clone_size: NA
d_call: NA
j_call: TRBJ1-2
cdr3_nt: TGTGCCAGCAGCGTCAGGGTTAGTACCTATGGCTACACCTTC
cdr3_aa: CASSVRVSTYGYTF

v_call: TRBV13
clone_size: NA
d_call: TRBD2
j_call: TRBJ2-7
cdr3_nt: TGTGCCAGCAGCTCCAATTCGGGGGGGCGCGGGAGAGGGTCCTACGAGCAGTACTTC
cdr3_aa: CASSSNSGGRGRGSYEQYF

v_call: TRBV4-1
clone_size: NA
d_call: NA
j_call: TRBJ2-7
cdr3_nt: TGCGCCAGCCGCCGGAGGGGTCCCACCTACGAGCAGTACTTC
cdr3_aa: CASRRRGPTYEQYF

v_call: TRBV9
clone_size: NA
d_call: NA
j_call: TRBJ1-1
cdr3_nt: TGTGCCAGCAGCGGAACAAACACTGAAGCTTTCTTT
cdr3_aa: CASSGTNTEAFF

v_call: TRBV7-6
clone_size: NA
d_call: NA
j_call: TRBJ1-3
cdr3_nt: TGTGCCAGCAGCCCATGGTCCGAGGGAAACACCATATATTTT
cdr3_aa: CASSPWSEGNTIYF

v_call: TRBV12-3/TRBV12-4
clone_size: NA
d_call: NA
j_call: TRBJ1-4
cdr3_nt: TGTGCCAGCAGCCGGGTGTTGAATGAAAAACTGTTTTTT
cdr3_aa: CASSRVLNEKLFF

v_call: TRBV2
clone_size: NA
d_call: NA
j_call: TRBJ1-1
cdr3_nt: TGTGCCAGCAGTGAAAAGGGGAAAGCTTTCTTT
cdr3_aa: CASSEKGKAFF

v_call: TRBV7-9
clone_size: NA
d_call: TRBD2
j_call: TRBJ2-2
cdr3_nt: TGTGCCAGCAGCCCACTTCCGGGACTAGCACCCGGGGAGCTGTTTTTT
cdr3_aa: CASSPLPGLAPGELFF

v_call: TRBV7-9
clone_size: NA
d_call: TRBD2
j_call: TRBJ2-1
cdr3_nt: TGTGCCAGCAGCCCCCGACTAGCGGGCTACAATGAGCAGTTCTTC
cdr3_aa: CASSPRLAGYNEQFF

v_call: TRBV5-1
clone_size: once
d_call: TRBD1
j_call: TRBJ2-1
cdr3_nt: TGCGCCAGCAGCCCCGGGACAGGGGGCAATGAGCAGTTCTTC
cdr3_aa: CASSPGTGGNEQFF

v_call: TRBV3-1/TRBV3-2
clone_size: NA
d_call: NA
j_call: TRBJ2-2
cdr3_nt: TGTGCCAGCAGCCAAGGACTCGAGGTGGTTTTCGGGGAGCTGTTTTTT
cdr3_aa: CASSQGLEVVFGELFF

v_call: TRBV2
clone_size: NA
d_call: TRBD2
j_call: TRBJ2-3
cdr3_nt: TGTGCCAGCAGAGGACTAGCGGGGTTCACAGATACGCAGTATTTT
cdr3_aa: CASRGLAGFTDTQYF

v_call: TRBV5-1
clone_size: NA
d_call: TRBD2
j_call: TRBJ2-1
cdr3_nt: TGCGCCAGCAGCTTGGTGACTAGCGGTGAGCAGTTCTTC
cdr3_aa: CASSLVTSGEQFF

v_call: TRBV10-3
clone_size: once
d_call: NA
j_call: TRBJ1-5
cdr3_nt: TGTGCCATCAGTACAGGGTTACCGAGCAATCAGCCCCAGCATTTT
cdr3_aa: CAISTGLPSNQPQHF

v_call: TRBV29-1
clone_size: NA
d_call: TRBD1
j_call: TRBJ2-3
cdr3_nt: TGCAGCGTTGAAGGGTCCCCATACGGACAGGGAAGCACAGATACGCAGTATTTT
cdr3_aa: CSVEGSPYGQGSTDTQYF

v_call: TRBV5-1
clone_size: NA
d_call: NA
j_call: TRBJ1-2
cdr3_nt: TGCGCCAGCAGCTTGGAAGGCGGGAACTATGGCTACACCTTC
cdr3_aa: CASSLEGGNYGYTF